This T cell receptor (beta chain) is from a study of beta chain features in type 1 diabetes. CDR1 and CDR2 (germline): SGHTA, FQGNSA. The CDR3 has 15 residues. V lost 11 bases to trimming and J lost 6 bases, with 25 bases between them. Expressed TCRB transcripts were sequenced after all isolated RNA was converted to cDNA. Profiling relied on immunoSEQ multiplex PCR, and the TCRdb table lists in-frame clones only, not all of them. The sample lists hundreds of thousands of clones, roughly 9.6% occurring once. This rearrangement joins TRBV7-2 to TRBJ1-1; perhaps TRBD1 as D (5 bases). The TCR sequence derives from a woman under 30 in good health. Material for sequencing was naive CD4+ T cells from blood. The CDR3 loop is CADMAVGARSAEAFF. CDR3 nucleotide sequence: TGTGCCGACATGGCCGTTGGGGCGCGGTCCGCTGAAGCTTTCTTT.